The following is a T cell receptor beta chain sequence with its context. This sample was taken from a study of CD8+ T cells in alopecia areata. This sample's treatment: oral pan-JAK inhibitor, 5-10 mg twice daily. The authors extracted RNA and reverse transcribed it into cDNA as the sequencing template. Profiled with immunoSEQ multiplex PCR; TCRdb holds only in-frame clones, not every one. This sample has hundreds of thousands of clones, with more than 60% found just once. The CDR3 has 15 residues. Germline V gives CDR1 SGHDT, CDR2 YYEEEE. J lost 2 bases, V lost 4 bases, and 3 bases had no gene match. The rearrangement links TRBV5-6 to TRBJ2-1; TRBD1 matches 10 bases. The material sequenced was CD4+ T cells sorted from blood, taken between weeks 43 and 45, from a patient treated with tofacitinib. The origin of this receptor is a human donor with alopecia areata. For the CDR3, the DNA is TGTGCCAGCAGCAACGGACAGGGGGCCTACAATGAGCAGTTCTTC. Amino acid sequence: CASSNGQGAYNEQFF.